The clone carrying this TCR beta chain was recorded at least ten times. The data were obtained in a study of naive and memory T cell subsets. Whole-blood samples were around 2.5 ml of peripheral blood from healthy adult volunteers. Reverse transcription of blood and skin TCR RNA was primed at alpha and beta constant regions. Amplification of ligated cDNA took four PCR rounds with SP2 and nested alpha and beta constant primers. TCRdb reanalysed the 5' RACE reads using MiXCR and keeps one entry per CDR3 protein. The profile shows some 22,000 distinct CDR3 sequences, less than 5% of them singletons. The length of the CDR3 is 13 residues. V lost 0 bases, J lost 6 bases, and 9 bases lay in between. Per germline, CDR1 MNHEY and CDR2 SVGAGI.

This sequence originates from a male donor in good health. The chain carries TRBV6-5 and TRBJ2-7, with D hard to call. CDR3 residues: CASSYSTGFEQYF. The CDR3 coding sequence is TGTGCCAGCAGTTACTCTACCGGGTTCGAGCAGTACTTC.